Below are 10 T cell receptor beta chains sequenced from a single sample in a study of tumour-infiltrating T cells in Burkitt lymphoma. Method: immunoSEQ multiplex PCR; TCRdb's copy keeps in-frame clones and lacks some. This table has 2,000 to 3,000 clones, approximately 88% appearing once. The sample comprised tumor tissue. The receptors shown here come from a human donor with diffuse large B-cell lymphoma.

This clone was seen just once. One end of the junction does not line up with germline, which may come from a read error. Other DNA sequences within the sample encode an identical CDR3. The chain links TRBV19 to TRBJ2-7, with 10 bases lining up with TRBD2. Germline V gene lookup returns CDR1 LNHDA and CDR2 SQIVND (reference sequence). The CDR3 covers 15 residues. The chain's CDR3 is CASSAGTSVTYEQYF. The CDR3 nucleotides are TGTGCCAGTAGTGCCGGGACTAGCGTGACCTACGAGCAGTACTTT.

In this sample, this clone turned up once. The rearrangement joins TRBV4-3 to TRBJ2-7; D remains ambiguous. The CDR3 has 15 residues. The germline V gene encodes CDR1 LGHNA and CDR2 YSLEER. Trimming removed 2 bases from V and 1 base from J, with 12 bases in between. CDR3 DNA: TGCGCCAGCAGCCAATCGACGGACGGATCCTACGAGCAGTACTTC. Encoded protein: CASSQSTDGSYEQYF.

CDR3 loop: CSSRQNLNTEAFF. CDR3 in DNA: TGCAGCTCCCGACAGAATCTGAACACTGAAGCTTTCTTT. The gene calls are TRBV29-1 and TRBJ1-1, with a weak D call TRBD1 (5 bases). V gave up 8 bases and J gave up 0 bases, with 13 bases separating them. The CDR3 consists of 13 residues. Germline CDR1 and CDR2: SQVTM and ANQGSEA.

The rearrangement uses TRBV27 and TRBJ2-3, with TRBD2 matching over 7 bases. The V gene end was trimmed by 8 bases and the J gene end by 3 bases; junction bases not matched to a gene: 5. Germline V lookup: CDR1 MNHEY, CDR2 SMNVEV (reference sequence). The CDR3 runs 13 residues. CDR3 bases: TGTGCCAGCCTGGGCGGGAGAACAGATACGCAGTATTTT. Translation gives CASLGGRTDTQYF.

Comment on this clone: The sample contains more than one DNA sequence encoding this CDR3. This rearrangement joins TRBV10-3 to TRBJ1-5; D ambiguous. Trimming shortened V by 0 bases and J by 5 bases, and 17 bases separated the two germline ends. Germline V gene lookup returns CDR1 ENHRY and CDR2 SYGVKD. The CDR3 length is 17 residues. The chain's CDR3 is CAISESNGGTGHQPQHF. The CDR3 nucleotides are TGTGCCATCAGTGAGTCGAATGGAGGCACGGGCCATCAGCCCCAGCATTTT.

The chain uses TRBV11-2 and TRBJ2-7; 8 nucleotides align to TRBD1. V lost 1 base and J lost 3; bases outside the gene matches: 5. The CDR3 totals 15 residues. Per germline, CDR1 SGHAT and CDR2 FQNNGV. CDR3 nucleotide sequence: TGTGCCAGCAGCTTAGTCCAGGGGGCTAACTACGAGCAGTACTTC. It codes for CASSLVQGANYEQYF.

The chain uses TRBV27 and TRBJ2-2, with no clear D. The V gene's germline CDR1 is MNHEY and CDR2 SMNVEV (reference sequence). V was clipped by 5 bases and J by 6 bases, with 7 bases between them. The CDR3 sequence is 12 residues long. CDR3 region: CASSHFPGELFF. CDR3 bases: TGTGCCAGCAGTCACTTCCCCGGGGAGCTGTTTTTT.

The chain joins TRBV5-6 to TRBJ2-2, with a tentative D call TRBD2 (5 bases). The CDR3 totals 16 residues. Germline V CDR1 and CDR2: SGHDT, YYEEEE. The V and J ends lost 4 bases and 2 bases respectively, with 15 bases between them. The CDR3 here is CASSPDRDENTGELFF. Here the CDR3 DNA reads TGTGCCAGCAGCCCAGACCGGGATGAAAACACCGGGGAGCTGTTTTTT.

The chain is built from TRBV7-9 and TRBJ2-1, with D perhaps TRBD2 (6 bases). Germline assignment: CDR1 SEHNR and CDR2 FQNEAQ (reference sequence). This CDR3 is 14 amino acids long. The V end lost 4 bases, the J end lost 7 bases, and 14 bases lay between the germline ends. This CDR3 reads CASSSAAAGNEQFF. DNA for the CDR3: TGTGCCAGCAGCTCGGCTGCCGCGGGGAATGAGCAGTTCTTC.

This sequence joins TRBV10-2 and TRBJ2-1; 12 bases line up with TRBD2. Germline CDR1 and CDR2: WSHSY and SAAADI. This CDR3 is 17 amino acids long. With V trimmed by 4 bases and J by 8 bases, 12 bases remained unmatched. The CDR3 DNA reads as TGCGCCAGCAGTGTACGACTAGCGGGAGTTGGGGGGGATGAGCAGTTCTTC. Translation gives CASSVRLAGVGGDEQFF.